What follows are 22 T cell receptor beta chains derived from one specimen sequenced in a study of blood T cell repertoires in COVID-19. The method was immunoSEQ multiplex PCR; TCRdb's version includes in-frame clones alone and lacks a portion of them. The sample has 250,000 or so clones; about 80% are singletons. The source material was peripheral blood. The receptors shown here come from a man older than 75 with acute or convalescent COVID-19.

Note on this clone: Other DNA sequences within the sample encode an identical CDR3. The genes are TRBV20-1 and TRBJ1-4; 9 nucleotides match TRBD1. This CDR3 has 13 residues. Per the germline V gene, CDR1 is DFQATT and CDR2 is SNEGSKA (reference sequence). V lost 3 bases and J lost 5; bases outside the gene matches: 1. In nucleotides, the CDR3 is TGCAGTGCTAGTGGACAGGGGAATGAAAAACTGTTTTTT. Amino acids: CSASGQGNEKLFF.

Only a few counts were recorded for this clone. V usage is TRBV18 and J usage is TRBJ1-2; D is undetermined. Trimming removed 5 bases from V and 2 bases from J, with 21 bases in between. This CDR3 has 17 amino acids. CDR1 is KGHSH and CDR2 is LQKENI in the germline V gene. CDR3 bases: TGTGCCAGCTCAGCGCTCCCCGGAGGACCCCTGAACTATGGCTACACCTTC. Amino acid sequence: CASSALPGGPLNYGYTF. Complete variable domain (other parts from reference TRBV18 and TRBJ1-2): NAGVMQNPRHLVRRRGQEARLRCSPMKGHSHVYWYRQLPEEGLKFMVYLQKENIIDESGMPKERFSAEFPKEGPSILRIQQVVRGDSAAYFCASSALPGGPLNYGYTFGSGTRLTVV.

The J gene is TRBJ1-5, the V gene TRBV15; D gene ambiguous. The CDR3 sequence is 13 residues long. The V end was cut by 1 base, the J end by 6 bases, with 7 bases between. The germline CDR1 and CDR2 sequences are LNHNV and YYDKDF (reference sequence). CDR3 protein: CATSRVYGQPQHF. CDR3 DNA: TGTGCCACCAGCAGAGTTTACGGTCAGCCCCAGCATTTT.

The rearrangement links TRBV28 to TRBJ1-1; no clear D. Trimming took off 1 base at V and 0 bases at J, with 6 bases between the two ends. The CDR3 totals 14 residues. Germline CDR1 MDHEN, CDR2 SYDVKM. CDR3: CASSLSVMNTEAFF. The CDR3 nucleotides read TGTGCCAGCAGTTTATCCGTTATGAACACTGAAGCTTTCTTT.

The rearrangement uses TRBV5-1 and TRBJ1-1; D may be TRBD1 (5 bases). In germline, CDR1 is SGHRS, CDR2 YFSETQ. Deletions cut 5 bases from V and 0 bases from J, with 8 bases between. The CDR3 loop spans 13 amino acids. The DNA of the CDR3 is TGCGCCAGCAGACAGGCCATGAACACTGAAGCTTTCTTT. Protein sequence: CASRQAMNTEAFF.

The chain has TRBV2 and TRBJ2-2, with 9 bases matching TRBD1. The germline V gene has CDR1 SNHLY and CDR2 FYNNEI. The CDR3 length is 18 residues. Germline trimming cut 2 bases from V and 3 bases from J; bases unmatched to any gene: 10. In nucleotides, the CDR3 is TGTGCCAGCAGTGAACCCGTCGACAGGGGGTCCTACACCGGGGAGCTGTTTTTT. This codes for CASSEPVDRGSYTGELFF.

The genes are TRBV11-1 and TRBJ1-5; 7 bases are a match to TRBD1. The germline V gene has CDR1 SGHAT and CDR2 FQDESV (reference sequence). J was trimmed by 4 bases and V by 5 bases; bases with no gene match: 5. CDR3 length: 14 amino acids. DNA for the CDR3: TGTGCCAGCAGCCAGACAGGGAAGAATCAGCCCCAGCATTTT. Translated, it gives CASSQTGKNQPQHF.

The V call is TRBV6-2 or TRBV6-3, the J call TRBJ1-3, with D perhaps TRBD1 (5 bases). Germline V lookup: CDR1 MNHEY, CDR2 SVGEGT. Trimming cost V 6 bases and J 0 bases, with 15 bases left between them. The CDR3 spans 16 residues. Written as DNA, the CDR3 is TGTGCCAGCAGCCCCAGGGCAGGCCGCTCTGGAAACACCATATATTTT. Its translation: CASSPRAGRSGNTIYF.

V gene TRBV6-2 or TRBV6-3 combines with J gene TRBJ2-7; 7 bases fit TRBD1. The CDR3 loop spans 13 amino acids. The germline CDR1 and CDR2 sequences are MNHEY and SVGEGT. After removal of 4 bases from V and 3 bases from J, the junction contained 3 bases not matched to a gene. The CDR3 region has the DNA TGTGCCAGCAGTTTGGCAGGGGGCTACGAGCAGTACTTC. The encoded protein is CASSLAGGYEQYF.

This clone has only a few counts. The V and J genes are TRBV19 and TRBJ1-5; no clear D. V was clipped by 7 bases and J by 3 bases, with 13 bases between them. CDR3 length equals 14 residues. Germline V gene sequence: CDR1 LNHDA, CDR2 SQIVND (reference sequence). CDR3: CASKYGTDNQPQHF. CDR3 coding DNA: TGTGCCAGTAAATATGGAACAGACAATCAGCCCCAGCATTTT.

V usage is TRBV27 and J usage is TRBJ2-1; TRBD1 agrees at 10 bases. The CDR3 is 14 amino acids. Germline assignment: CDR1 MNHEY and CDR2 SMNVEV (reference sequence). With 5 bases clipped from V and 3 bases from J, the junction kept 1 base outside the gene matches. CDR3 nucleotides: TGTGCCAGCAGTAGGACAGGGGGCTACAATGAGCAGTTCTTC. This encodes CASSRTGGYNEQFF.

The chain has TRBV27 and TRBJ1-6, with D hard to call. V gave up 6 bases and J gave up 7 bases, with 13 bases separating them. CDR3 length: 14 residues. Germline-derived CDR1 and CDR2 are MNHEY and SMNVEV (reference sequence). The CDR3 DNA sequence: TGTGCCAGCAGCCTTAGCCTCATGAATTCACCCCTCCACTTT. Its protein product is CASSLSLMNSPLHF.

V usage is TRBV4-2 and J usage is TRBJ2-1; 11 bases agree with TRBD2. The CDR3 sequence is 19 residues long. Germline CDR1 is LGHNA and CDR2 is YNFKEQ. The junction had 7 bases not matched to a gene; V was cut back by 0 bases and J by 0 bases. CDR3: CASSQDLAGGFRSYNEQFF. The CDR3 region has the DNA TGTGCCAGCAGCCAAGATCTAGCGGGAGGATTTCGCTCCTACAATGAGCAGTTCTTC.

The V gene is TRBV3-1 (or the pseudogene TRBV3-2), the J gene TRBJ1-6; 11 bases are a match to TRBD1. The CDR3 is made up of 15 amino acids. Trimming removed 6 bases from V and 3 bases from J; junction bases left unmatched: 1. CDR1 and CDR2 (germline): LGHDT, YNNKEL (reference sequence). CDR3 nucleotide sequence: TGTGCCAGCAGGGGACAGGGGGACTATAATTCACCCCTCCACTTT. Translated: CASRGQGDYNSPLHF.

The genes are TRBV28 and TRBJ1-2; D ambiguous. This CDR3 comprises 13 residues. Germline CDR1 MDHEN, CDR2 SYDVKM. The ends were cut back, 2 bases at V and 7 bases at J, with 11 bases in the middle. DNA for the CDR3: TGTGCCAGCAGTTTAGGGCAGCTACGTGGCTACACCTTC. Its protein is CASSLGQLRGYTF.

CDR3 region: CASSEGGGWGASGNTIYF. CDR3 nucleotides: TGTGCCAGCAGTGAAGGGGGAGGCTGGGGAGCCTCTGGAAACACCATATATTTT. The genes are TRBV6-1 and TRBJ1-3; D is uncertain. There are 18 residues in the CDR3. Trimming removed 1 base at V and 0 bases at J, with 16 bases between. Germline loops: CDR1 MNHNS, CDR2 SASEGT.

This clone was counted only a few times. This rearrangement joins TRBV5-1 to TRBJ2-1, with D perhaps matching TRBD2 (6 bases). The germline V gene has CDR1 SGHRS and CDR2 YFSETQ. This CDR3 has 16 amino acids. The V and J ends lost 0 bases and 4 bases respectively, with 14 bases between them. In nucleotides, the CDR3 is TGCGCCAGCAGCTTGGTCGAGGGACTGCTATACAATGAGCAGTTCTTC. This gives the protein CASSLVEGLLYNEQFF.

The chain combines TRBV7-8 with TRBJ2-6, with D maybe TRBD2 (7 bases). The CDR3 runs 19 residues. CDR1 and CDR2 from the germline V gene are SGHVS and FQNEAQ. V was cut by 6 bases and J by 0 bases, with 21 bases left in between. The CDR3, as DNA: TGTGCCAGCAGTTTTCGTCGCGGGGGCCGAAACTCTGGGGCCAACGTCCTGACTTTC. Its protein is CASSFRRGGRNSGANVLTF. Variable domain in full (rest from reference TRBV7-8 and TRBJ2-6): GAGVSQSPRYKVAKRGQDVALRCDPISGHVSLFWYQQALGQGPEFLTYFQNEAQLDKSGLPSDRFFAERPEGSVSTLKIQRTQQEDSAVYLCASSFRRGGRNSGANVLTFGAGSRLTVL.

V and J are TRBV3-1 (or the pseudogene TRBV3-2) and TRBJ1-1; the D gene is possibly TRBD1 (5 bases). The CDR3 spans 13 residues. Germline V gives CDR1 LGHDT, CDR2 YNNKEL (reference sequence). V was trimmed by 8 bases and J by 1 base, leaving 11 bases between them. The CDR3 nucleotides are TGTGCCAGCGGGGCGACAACGAACACTGAAGCTTTCTTT. Translated, it gives CASGATTNTEAFF.

V is TRBV28 and J is TRBJ1-5, with 9 bases matching TRBD1. The germline V gene has CDR1 MDHEN and CDR2 SYDVKM. J gave up 9 bases and V 2 bases, and 5 bases lay outside the gene matches. The CDR3 has 14 amino acids. CDR3 residues: CASSLGTGIRPQHF. The CDR3 DNA reads TGTGCCAGCAGTTTAGGGACAGGGATTAGGCCCCAGCATTTT.

The sample holds one count of this clone. The chain links TRBV24-1 to TRBJ1-2; 11 bases fit TRBD1. V shed 4 bases and J 8 bases; nucleotides not matched to a gene: 11. This CDR3 contains 16 residues. Per germline, CDR1 KGHDR and CDR2 SFDVKD. The DNA of the CDR3 is TGTGCCACCAGTGACCCCGGACAGGGGGCACGGGTCGGCTACACCTTC. It is translated as CATSDPGQGARVGYTF.

V usage is TRBV7-2 and J usage is TRBJ1-1, with D maybe TRBD1 (5 bases). The V end lost 5 bases, the J end lost 1 base, and 14 bases lay between the germline ends. Germline V gives CDR1 SGHTA, CDR2 FQGNSA. The CDR3 is 15 residues long. The CDR3 region is CASSIRQNTNTEAFF. The CDR3 DNA follows: TGTGCCAGCAGCATTCGACAGAATACGAACACTGAAGCTTTCTTT.